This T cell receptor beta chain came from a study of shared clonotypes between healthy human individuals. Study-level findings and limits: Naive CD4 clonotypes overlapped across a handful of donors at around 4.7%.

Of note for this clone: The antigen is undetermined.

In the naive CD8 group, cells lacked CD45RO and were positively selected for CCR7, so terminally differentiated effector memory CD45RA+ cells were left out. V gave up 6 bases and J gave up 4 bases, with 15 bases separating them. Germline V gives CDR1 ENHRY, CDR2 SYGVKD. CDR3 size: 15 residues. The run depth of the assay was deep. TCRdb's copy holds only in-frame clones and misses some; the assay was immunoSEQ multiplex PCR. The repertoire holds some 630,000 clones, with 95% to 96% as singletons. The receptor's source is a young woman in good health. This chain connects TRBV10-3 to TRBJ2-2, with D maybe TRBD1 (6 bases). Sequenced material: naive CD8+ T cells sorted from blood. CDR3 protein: CAISPGTSTTGELFF. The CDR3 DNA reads TGTGCCATCAGCCCCGGGACATCGACCACCGGGGAGCTGTTTTTT.